These T cell receptor beta chains were read from a single sample in a study of cytomegalovirus exposure and HLA in healthy donors. Profiling relied on immunoSEQ multiplex PCR, and the TCRdb table lists in-frame clones only, not all of them. In the table there are 110,000 to 150,000 clones, 68% of which are singletons. Material for sequencing was PBMCs. These receptors originate from a man aged 55 to 70 in good health and CMV-seronegative. The CDR3 runs from the conserved cysteine through the conserved F or W. D genes are given only for firm matches. A clone size is listed for some rows: how often the clone was seen (once, few, many), or a class if it is expanded.

cdr3_nt: TGCAGCGTTGACGGGACAGGATCGAACACCGGGGAGCTGTTTTTT; cdr3_aa: CSVDGTGSNTGELFF; d_call: TRBD1; v_call: TRBV29-1; clone_size: -; j_call: TRBJ2-2
cdr3_nt: TGCGCCAGCAGCTTGGAATCAGGGATAACCGGGGAGCTGTTTTTT; cdr3_aa: CASSLESGITGELFF; d_call: -; v_call: TRBV5-1; clone_size: once; j_call: TRBJ2-2
cdr3_nt: TGTGCCAGCAGAAACACAGGGGGAATGAACACTGAAGCTTTCTTT; cdr3_aa: CASRNTGGMNTEAFF; d_call: TRBD1; v_call: TRBV2; clone_size: once; j_call: TRBJ1-1
cdr3_nt: TGTGCCAGCAGCCCCACGGGATCTGGGGCCAACGTCCTGACTTTC; cdr3_aa: CASSPTGSGANVLTF; d_call: -; v_call: TRBV4-2; clone_size: few; j_call: TRBJ2-6
cdr3_nt: TGTGCCAGTAGCCAGACTAGTACAGATACGCAGTATTTT; cdr3_aa: CASSQTSTDTQYF; d_call: -; v_call: TRBV19; clone_size: -; j_call: TRBJ2-3
cdr3_nt: TGTGCCAGCAGCTCACTACCCGAACAGGGTGAGACTGAAGCTTTCTTT; cdr3_aa: CASSSLPEQGETEAFF; d_call: -; v_call: TRBV7-3; clone_size: -; j_call: TRBJ1-1
cdr3_nt: TGTGCCAGCAGCTTCGGACTAGCGGGAGGTGGGGCCTACGAGCAGTACTTC; cdr3_aa: CASSFGLAGGGAYEQYF; d_call: TRBD2; v_call: TRBV11-2; clone_size: -; j_call: TRBJ2-7
cdr3_nt: TGTGCCAGTAGAAGACAGGGGGCCACTGAAGCTTTCTTT; cdr3_aa: CASRRQGATEAFF; d_call: TRBD1; v_call: TRBV19; clone_size: -; j_call: TRBJ1-1
cdr3_nt: TGTGCCAGCAGTGACGGACTAGCGGGAGACTACTTCACAGATACGCAGTATTTT; cdr3_aa: CASSDGLAGDYFTDTQYF; d_call: TRBD2; v_call: TRBV28; clone_size: few; j_call: TRBJ2-3
cdr3_nt: TGTGCCAGCAGTGGGACAGGGGCGTTCTCCTACAATGAGCAGTTCTTC; cdr3_aa: CASSGTGAFSYNEQFF; d_call: TRBD1; v_call: TRBV6-1; clone_size: -; j_call: TRBJ2-1
cdr3_nt: TGCAGCGTTGGGACAGAAACTTCCTACGAGCAGTACTTC; cdr3_aa: CSVGTETSYEQYF; d_call: -; v_call: TRBV29-1; clone_size: once; j_call: TRBJ2-7
cdr3_nt: TGCGCCAGCAGCACTGGGACAGGGGGTAATAGCGTCACTGAAGCTTTCTTT; cdr3_aa: CASSTGTGGNSVTEAFF; d_call: TRBD1; v_call: TRBV5-1; clone_size: -; j_call: TRBJ1-1
cdr3_nt: TGTGCCTGGAGTAGACTAGCGGGCCGCACAGATACGCAGTATTTT; cdr3_aa: CAWSRLAGRTDTQYF; d_call: TRBD2; v_call: TRBV30; clone_size: -; j_call: TRBJ2-3
cdr3_nt: TGTGCCAGCAGCACCTCTGGGGGGAGGTCCTACGAGCAGTACTTC; cdr3_aa: CASSTSGGRSYEQYF; d_call: -; v_call: TRBV7-2; clone_size: -; j_call: TRBJ2-7
cdr3_nt: TGCGCCAGCAGCCAAGACAGGGGGACAGATACGCAGTATTTT; cdr3_aa: CASSQDRGTDTQYF; d_call: TRBD1; v_call: TRBV4-1; clone_size: -; j_call: TRBJ2-3
cdr3_nt: TGCAGCGTTCGGGAGTCAGCCAAAAACATTCAGTACTTC; cdr3_aa: CSVRESAKNIQYF; d_call: -; v_call: TRBV29-1; clone_size: once; j_call: TRBJ2-4
cdr3_nt: TGTGCCAGCAGCTTGACGACTAGCGGGAGTGAAGGCACAGATACGCAGTATTTT; cdr3_aa: CASSLTTSGSEGTDTQYF; d_call: TRBD2; v_call: TRBV5-6; clone_size: -; j_call: TRBJ2-3
cdr3_nt: TGTGCCAGCAGTGAATATAGACAGGGTGGCCCCCAGCATTTT; cdr3_aa: CASSEYRQGGPQHF; d_call: TRBD1; v_call: TRBV25-1; clone_size: -; j_call: TRBJ1-5
cdr3_nt: TGTGCCTGGAGTGATGCAGGGGGCAATGAGCAGTTCTTC; cdr3_aa: CAWSDAGGNEQFF; d_call: TRBD1; v_call: TRBV30; clone_size: -; j_call: TRBJ2-1
cdr3_nt: TGTGCCAGCAGACGCGGGACGGACTTAGGGGCCCAGCATTTT; cdr3_aa: CASRRGTDLGAQHF; d_call: -; v_call: TRBV27; clone_size: -; j_call: TRBJ1-5
cdr3_nt: TGTGCCTGGAGTTCCGGGGGGACTGGCGACACCGGGGAGCTGTTTTTT; cdr3_aa: CAWSSGGTGDTGELFF; d_call: TRBD2; v_call: TRBV30; clone_size: -; j_call: TRBJ2-2
cdr3_nt: TGCGCCAGCAGCTTCCAGGCGAACACCGGGGAGCTGTTTTTT; cdr3_aa: CASSFQANTGELFF; d_call: -; v_call: TRBV5-1; clone_size: -; j_call: TRBJ2-2
cdr3_nt: TGTGCCAGCTGGACACAGGGAAACGATGAGCAGTTCTTC; cdr3_aa: CASWTQGNDEQFF; d_call: -; v_call: TRBV9; clone_size: -; j_call: TRBJ2-1
cdr3_nt: TGTGCCAGCACCAGGACAGGCCTTAATTCACCCCTCCACTTT; cdr3_aa: CASTRTGLNSPLHF; d_call: TRBD1; v_call: TRBV6-5; clone_size: -; j_call: TRBJ1-6
cdr3_nt: TGTGCCACCAGCAGAGACAGGGCTGCCAAAAACATTCAGTACTTC; cdr3_aa: CATSRDRAAKNIQYF; d_call: -; v_call: TRBV15; clone_size: -; j_call: TRBJ2-4
cdr3_nt: TGTGCCAGCAGCGTAGGGATGGGTGGGACTTTAGAGACCCAGTACTTC; cdr3_aa: CASSVGMGGTLETQYF; d_call: -; v_call: TRBV9; clone_size: -; j_call: TRBJ2-5
cdr3_nt: TGTGCCAGCAGCCAAGTTTACGGGGGAACTGAAGCTTTCTTT; cdr3_aa: CASSQVYGGTEAFF; d_call: -; v_call: TRBV14; clone_size: -; j_call: TRBJ1-1
cdr3_nt: TGCGCCAGCAGCCAAGATACTAGCACAGATACGCAGTATTTT; cdr3_aa: CASSQDTSTDTQYF; d_call: -; v_call: TRBV4-3; clone_size: few; j_call: TRBJ2-3
cdr3_nt: TGTGCCAGCAGCTCCACAGGGGCAAACTATGGCTACACCTTC; cdr3_aa: CASSSTGANYGYTF; d_call: TRBD1; v_call: TRBV7-9; clone_size: -; j_call: TRBJ1-2
cdr3_nt: TGTGCCAGCAGTTTTGACAGGAACCCCAACTACGAGCAGTACTTC; cdr3_aa: CASSFDRNPNYEQYF; d_call: -; v_call: TRBV27; clone_size: -; j_call: TRBJ2-7
cdr3_nt: TGCGCCAGCAGCTTGGGAACTAGCGGGACGTTCGAGCAGTTCTTC; cdr3_aa: CASSLGTSGTFEQFF; d_call: TRBD2; v_call: TRBV5-1; clone_size: few; j_call: TRBJ2-1
cdr3_nt: TGTGCCAGCAGCTCAGGACAGGGGGTGACGACCTACGAGCAGTACTTC; cdr3_aa: CASSSGQGVTTYEQYF; d_call: TRBD1; v_call: TRBV7-3; clone_size: -; j_call: TRBJ2-7
cdr3_nt: TGTGCCAGCACCCTGGGCAGGGGGAGAAGGACTGAAGCTTTCTTT; cdr3_aa: CASTLGRGRRTEAFF; d_call: TRBD1; v_call: TRBV7-2; clone_size: -; j_call: TRBJ1-1
cdr3_nt: TGTGCCAGCAGTTCCACGTCGGGGGTAACTAATGAAAAACTGTTTTTT; cdr3_aa: CASSSTSGVTNEKLFF; d_call: -; v_call: TRBV7-9; clone_size: -; j_call: TRBJ1-4
cdr3_nt: TGTGCCAGCAGCTATCCGGGGACAGAGGGAGAGACCCAGTACTTC; cdr3_aa: CASSYPGTEGETQYF; d_call: TRBD1; v_call: TRBV11-2; clone_size: few; j_call: TRBJ2-5
cdr3_nt: TGTGCCAGCAGTCCCGGGGACTCCAACTCCTACGAGCAGTACTTC; cdr3_aa: CASSPGDSNSYEQYF; d_call: -; v_call: TRBV27; clone_size: -; j_call: TRBJ2-7
cdr3_nt: TGCGCCAGCAGCATACAGGGGCCCCCTAACTATGGCTACACCTTC; cdr3_aa: CASSIQGPPNYGYTF; d_call: TRBD1; v_call: TRBV5-1; clone_size: few; j_call: TRBJ1-2